This T cell receptor (beta chain) was documented in a study of OX40 agonist ivuxolimab in advanced cancers. Overall study: The study enrolled dose-escalation patients with hepatocellular carcinoma, melanoma, renal cell or head and neck cancer.

Trimming cost V 5 bases and J 15 bases, with 17 bases left between them. This CDR3 contains 12 residues. Germline CDR1 reads SEHNR; CDR2 reads FQNEAQ (reference sequence). Sequencing was performed with immunoSEQ multiplex PCR; in TCRdb, only in-frame clones are kept and a portion is missing. The sample lists tens of thousands of clones; roughly 88% were seen once. This clone was seen only a few times. Autoimmune disease history or systemic immunosuppression meant exclusion. Sequencing was performed on CD4+ or CD8+ T cells sorted from blood, taken in a trial of the OX40 agonist ivuxolimab. The origin of this receptor is an adult with an advanced solid tumor such as melanoma, head and neck, liver or kidney cancer. The rearrangement joins TRBV7-9 to TRBJ1-5, with unresolved D. CDR3 region: CASSAPGGPVHF. As DNA, the CDR3 is TGTGCCAGCAGCGCTCCAGGCGGCCCTGTGCATTTT.